This entry concerns a single TCR beta chain. Its antigen is not known. The evidence that diagnosis relied on was clinical symptoms, serum thyroxine, TRAb, thyroid ultrasound and orbital computed tomography. From fresh peripheral blood, roughly 11 ml in volume, the PBMCs were obtained. TCR beta CDR3 amplification used RNA transcripts. RT-PCR was first run with HTBI primers, then multiplex PCR in a second round. TCRdb reanalysed the multiplex PCR reads using MiXCR and keeps one entry per CDR3 protein. The data hold some 400,000 distinct CDR3 sequences, with around 19% observed a single time. The sample belongs to a study of Graves' ophthalmopathy and Graves' hyperthyroidism. Trimming left V 7 bases short and J 4 bases short, with 8 bases between. CDR3 size: 13 residues. Looked up from germline, CDR1 is MDHEN and CDR2 is SYDVKM. Study-wide results and limits: The model's ophthalmopathy progression predictions had just under 71% sensitivity and just under 75% specificity. Most expanded thyroid clonotypes above 0.001 frequency also appeared in blood.

Sequencing used peripheral blood. This sequence joins TRBV28 and TRBJ1-6; D remains ambiguous. The clonotype originates from a woman between 18 and 30 years old with Graves' ophthalmopathy. The DNA for the CDR3 is TGTGCCAGCACGAGACCGTATAATTCACCCCTCCACTTT. Translating it yields CASTRPYNSPLHF.